One and the same sample provided the 9 T cell receptor beta chains below, sequenced in a study of T-cell reconstitution after alpha-beta-depleted transplantation in children. Unique molecular identifiers featured in how the TCRbeta library was prepared. Each CDR3 protein is one row after TCRdb ran MiXCR on the PCR reads. The data contain 500,000 or so distinct CDR3 sequences, roughly an eighth of them singletons. Sequenced material: PBMCs, mostly from graft donor cells, taken 180 days after TCRalphabeta/CD19-depleted stem cell transplant. Every receptor here comes from a female patient between 2 and 15 years old who had a stem cell transplant for aplastic anemia, so the T cells may come from the graft donor.

This clonotype was seen more than once but under ten times. The chain is built from TRBV11-3 and TRBJ2-1; the match to TRBD2 covers 10 bases. The junction had 11 bases not matched to a gene; V was cut back by 4 bases and J by 5 bases. Germline CDR1 SGHNT, CDR2 YENEEA. The CDR3 extends over 17 amino acids. The CDR3 loop reads CASSSRRPSGSHNEQFF. DNA of the CDR3: TGTGCCAGCAGCTCCCGGCGGCCTAGCGGGAGCCACAATGAGCAGTTCTTC.

The V and J genes are TRBV12-3 or TRBV12-4 and TRBJ2-5; D ambiguous. The CDR3 runs to 14 residues. V lost 3 bases and J 0 bases, leaving 8 bases between the germline ends. For the CDR3, the DNA is TGTGCCAGCAGTTTCCTGGGGAACCAAGAGACCCAGTACTTC. This sequence encodes CASSFLGNQETQYF.

This clonotype was counted between two and nine times. The V and J genes are TRBV27 and TRBJ2-3; 9 positions agree with TRBD2. Germline CDR1 MNHEY, CDR2 SMNVEV (reference sequence). The CDR3 consists of 18 residues. J was trimmed by 1 base and V by 3 bases; bases with no gene match: 11. This CDR3 reads CASSFVVAGVRGTDTQYF. The CDR3 nucleotides are TGTGCCAGCAGTTTCGTGGTAGCGGGAGTGCGTGGCACAGATACGCAGTATTTT.

This chain uses TRBV6-2 or TRBV6-3 with TRBJ1-5; the D gene is possibly TRBD1 (6 bases). Germline V gene data show CDR1 as MNHEY and CDR2 as SVGEGT. This CDR3 contains 12 residues. Trimming took off 8 bases at V and 7 bases at J, with 12 bases between the two ends. The CDR3: CASRYREQPQHF. In DNA form, the CDR3 reads TGTGCCAGCCGATACAGGGAACAGCCCCAGCATTTT.

The V and J genes are TRBV4-3 and TRBJ1-4; 7 nucleotides line up with TRBD1. In germline, CDR1 is LGHNA, CDR2 YSLEER. Unmatched junction bases numbered 2, after V lost 0 bases and J lost 4 bases. The CDR3 consists of 15 residues. The CDR3 region is CASSQDSGGNEKLFF. The CDR3 nucleotides read TGCGCCAGCAGCCAAGATTCAGGGGGTAATGAAAAACTGTTTTTT.

This chain uses TRBV5-1 with TRBJ2-5, with D perhaps being TRBD1 or TRBD2 (5 bases each). The CDR3 spans 14 residues. V dropped 4 bases and J dropped 4 bases, with 14 bases sitting between them. Germline CDR1 and CDR2: SGHRS and YFSETQ. The CDR3 DNA is TGCGCCAGCAGCGACCAGGGCGGGCTAGAGACCCAGTACTTC. This encodes CASSDQGGLETQYF.

The chain couples TRBV20-1 to TRBJ2-7; 13 bases map to TRBD2. The CDR3 is made up of 17 amino acids. The V gene end was trimmed by 1 base and the J gene end by 1 base; junction bases not matched to a gene: 7. Germline CDR1 reads DFQATT; CDR2 reads SNEGSKA (reference sequence). CDR3 bases: TGCAGTGCTAGAGGGAGGTTACTAGCGGGAGGGTCCTACGAGCAGTACGTC. Protein: CSARGRLLAGGSYEQYV.

This clonotype appeared many times. This rearrangement joins TRBV2 to TRBJ2-7; D gene ambiguous. Trimming stripped 6 bases from V and 3 bases from J, with 6 bases between. Germline V gene lookup returns CDR1 SNHLY and CDR2 FYNNEI. The CDR3 is 11 amino acids. The CDR3 DNA sequence: TGTGCCAGCAGCGAGAACTACGAGCAGTACTTC. The encoded protein is CASSENYEQYF.

The table lists this clonotype with a few counts. This chain links TRBV29-1 with TRBJ1-2; TRBD1 agrees at 7 bases. CDR1 SQVTM and CDR2 ANQGSEA come from the germline V gene. This CDR3 region has 13 residues. Trimming cost V 4 bases and J 4 bases; bases outside gene matches: 6. The chain's CDR3 is CSVAKGASYGYTF. For the CDR3, the DNA is TGCAGCGTTGCGAAGGGGGCGAGCTATGGCTACACCTTC.